This entry lists 5 T cell receptor beta chains sequenced from one sample in a study of cytomegalovirus exposure and HLA in healthy donors. The PCR made use of 60 Vbeta and 13 Jbeta primers. Here immunoSEQ multiplex PCR was the method, and the copy in TCRdb shows in-frame clones only, minus some. Among 150,000 to 200,000 clones listed, approximately 86% were seen once. Sample: PBMCs. These receptors were taken from a woman aged 18 to 35 in good health and CMV-seronegative.

The rearrangement links TRBV11-2 to TRBJ2-1, with TRBD2 identical over 7 bases. V shed 6 bases, J shed 7 bases, and the junction held 6 bases outside the gene matches. The CDR3 contains 13 residues. Germline assignment: CDR1 SGHAT and CDR2 FQNNGV. Here the CDR3 reads CASRRLARNEQFF. The CDR3 nucleotides read TGTGCCAGCAGAAGACTAGCCCGGAATGAGCAGTTCTTC.

The chain combines TRBV29-1 with TRBJ1-3; D may be TRBD1 (6 bases). CDR1 is SQVTM, CDR2 ANQGSEA, per germline. Trimming pared 3 bases from V and 0 bases from J, leaving 9 bases between. The CDR3 is made up of 14 amino acids. As DNA, the CDR3 is TGCAGCGTTGAGGCAGGGGCCTCTGGAAACACCATATATTTT. It translates to CSVEAGASGNTIYF.

Concerning this clone itself: The same CDR3 can be traced to other DNA sequences in this sample. The J gene is TRBJ2-5, the V gene TRBV27, with a possible D match to TRBD2 (7 bases). CDR3 length: 13 amino acids. The ends were cut back, 6 bases at V and 5 bases at J, with 13 bases in the middle. CDR1 is MNHEY and CDR2 is SMNVEV in the germline V gene (reference sequence). The CDR3 DNA sequence: TGTGCCAGCAGCCCGGGGGGCCGGGAGACCCAGTACTTC. The encoded protein is CASSPGGRETQYF.

The rearrangement links TRBV11-2 to TRBJ1-3; maybe TRBD1 (5 bases). The CDR3 contains 18 residues. Germline V gene lookup returns CDR1 SGHAT and CDR2 FQNNGV. Trimming pared 5 bases from V and 4 bases from J, leaving 24 bases between. CDR3: CASSPPGWKRGSGNTIYF. As DNA, the CDR3 is TGTGCCAGCAGCCCCCCAGGGTGGAAAAGGGGCAGCGGAAACACCATATATTTT.

J is TRBJ2-7 and V is TRBV28, with D perhaps matching TRBD1 (6 bases). The ends were cut back, 5 bases at V and 4 bases at J, with 18 bases in the middle. Germline assignment: CDR1 MDHEN and CDR2 SYDVKM. The CDR3 length is 15 residues. The CDR3 DNA reads as TGTGCCAGCAGTGAACCAGGGGTTATAACTTACGAGCAGTACTTC. It specifies CASSEPGVITYEQYF.